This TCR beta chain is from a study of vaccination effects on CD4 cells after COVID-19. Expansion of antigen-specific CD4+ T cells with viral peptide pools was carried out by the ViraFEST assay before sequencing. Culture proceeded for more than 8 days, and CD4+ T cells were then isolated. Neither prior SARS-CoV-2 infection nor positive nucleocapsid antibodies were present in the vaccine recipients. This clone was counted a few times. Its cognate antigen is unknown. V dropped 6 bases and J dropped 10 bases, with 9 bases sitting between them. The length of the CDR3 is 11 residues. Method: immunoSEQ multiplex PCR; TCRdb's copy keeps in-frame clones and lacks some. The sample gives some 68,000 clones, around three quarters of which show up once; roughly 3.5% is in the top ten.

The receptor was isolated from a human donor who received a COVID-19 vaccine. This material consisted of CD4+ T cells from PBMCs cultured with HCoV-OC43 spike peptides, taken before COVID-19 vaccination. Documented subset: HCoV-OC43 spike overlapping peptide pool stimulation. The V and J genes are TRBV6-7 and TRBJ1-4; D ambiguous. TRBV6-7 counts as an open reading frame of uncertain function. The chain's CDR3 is CASRAAGKLFF. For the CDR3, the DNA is TGTGCCAGCAGGGCGGCTGGAAAACTGTTTTTT.